The 18 T cell receptor beta chains given below trace back to one sample, sequenced in a study of control samples from healthy donors and cancer patients. This table comes from immunoSEQ multiplex PCR, and its TCRdb copy is limited to in-frame clones, with some not included. The sample records fewer than 300,000 clones, around 80% being singletons. Sequencing was performed on PBMCs. The receptors were gathered from a woman in her fifties or sixties with lung cancer.

The chain uses TRBV7-9 and TRBJ2-4, with D possibly being TRBD1 or TRBD2 (6 bases each). Trimming took off 2 bases at V and 7 bases at J, with 15 bases between the two ends. CDR3 length: 15 residues. Germline V gene sequence: CDR1 SEHNR, CDR2 FQNEAQ (reference sequence). Here the CDR3 reads CASSLLWGASNIQYF. In nucleotides, the CDR3 is TGTGCCAGCAGCTTACTTTGGGGGGCGTCGAACATTCAGTACTTC.

This clone was detected only a few times. This chain joins TRBV30 and TRBJ1-1; 7 bases are shared with TRBD1. This CDR3 is 12 amino acids long. Germline assignment: CDR1 GTSNPN and CDR2 SVGIG (reference sequence). V dropped 4 bases and J dropped 6; count of bases not matched to a gene: 5. The CDR3 loop reads CAWTGGGAEAFF. The CDR3 DNA follows: TGTGCCTGGACAGGGGGAGGAGCTGAAGCTTTCTTT.

This sequence joins TRBV10-2 and TRBJ2-1; 14 bases are shared with TRBD2. The trim removed 1 base at V and 10 bases at J, leaving 6 bases unmatched. The CDR3 is 16 amino acids. Germline loops: CDR1 WSHSY, CDR2 SAAADI. The CDR3: CASSELGTSGRLEQFF. The DNA for the CDR3 is TGCGCCAGCAGTGAGTTAGGGACTAGCGGGAGATTAGAGCAGTTCTTC.

The genes are TRBV28 and TRBJ2-5; TRBD2 agrees at 8 bases. V was clipped by 8 bases and J by 8 bases; unmatched bases: 13. The CDR3 runs to 14 residues. Germline assignment: CDR1 MDHEN and CDR2 SYDVKM. In nucleotides, the CDR3 is TGTGCCAGCCTTAGCGGGATCGAAACCAGCACCCAGTACTTC. Encoded protein: CASLSGIETSTQYF.

This clone was detected a few times. The J gene is TRBJ1-5, the V gene TRBV11-2; D is unresolved. CDR3 length equals 14 residues. V was shortened by 5 bases and J by 1 base, with 9 bases between the two germline ends. Per the germline V gene, CDR1 is SGHAT and CDR2 is FQNNGV. The CDR3 spells CASSRMGSNQPQHF. The CDR3 DNA is TGTGCCAGCAGCCGGATGGGGAGCAATCAGCCCCAGCATTTT.

The V call is TRBV30, the J call TRBJ2-1; perhaps TRBD2 as D (6 bases). V was trimmed by 3 bases and J by 10 bases, leaving 22 bases between them. The CDR3 contains 15 residues. In germline, CDR1 is GTSNPN, CDR2 SVGIG (reference sequence). The chain's CDR3 is CAWSGGLVGGVEQFF. Written as DNA, the CDR3 is TGTGCCTGGAGCGGAGGGCTCGTTGGTGGGGTCGAGCAGTTCTTC.

J is TRBJ2-1 and V is TRBV10-3; no firm D call. The V gene lost 5 bases and the J gene lost 2 bases, with 13 bases spanning the gap. The germline V gene has CDR1 ENHRY and CDR2 SYGVKD. The CDR3 covers 15 residues. CDR3 sequence: CAISPAGETYNEQFF. CDR3 in DNA: TGTGCCATCAGTCCGGCAGGAGAGACCTACAATGAGCAGTTCTTC.

The genes are TRBV6-5 and TRBJ1-5; no definite D call. The germline gives CDR1 MNHEY, CDR2 SVGAGI. Trimming took off 8 bases at V and 10 bases at J, with 18 bases between the two ends. There are 13 residues in the CDR3. The CDR3 DNA is TGTGCCAGCTCATCGACCCGAATTTCCCCCCAGCATTTT. Translated: CASSSTRISPQHF.

The rearrangement uses TRBV11-2 and TRBJ2-7; D unclear. The germline V and J ends were trimmed by 0 bases and 4 bases, with 13 bases remaining between them. The CDR3 contains 15 residues. The germline V gene has CDR1 SGHAT and CDR2 FQNNGV. CDR3 nucleotide sequence: TGTGCCAGCAGCTTAGAGTCTAGAAATGGGTACGAGCAGTACTTC. Protein product: CASSLESRNGYEQYF.

Details on this clone: The sample contains more than one DNA sequence encoding this CDR3. This CDR3 reads CASSLGSAILGDTQYF. The CDR3 coding sequence is TGTGCCAGCAGCTTAGGAAGCGCGATCCTCGGGGATACGCAGTATTTT. The chain has TRBV7-2 and TRBJ2-3; no reliable D call. Germline values: CDR1 SGHTA, CDR2 FQGNSA. This CDR3 has 16 amino acids. The V and J ends lost 1 base and 6 bases respectively, with 17 bases between them. The full variable domain, rest sourced from reference TRBV7-2 and TRBJ2-3, is GAGVSQSPSNKVTEKGKDVELRCDPISGHTALYWYRQSLGQGLEFLIYFQGNSAPDKSGLPSDRFSAERTGGSVSTLTIQRTQQEDSAVYLCASSLGSAILGDTQYFGPGTRLTVL.

This chain joins TRBV9 and TRBJ1-6; possibly TRBD1 for D (5 bases). V lost 0 bases, J lost 4 bases, and 17 bases lay in between. This CDR3 comprises 18 residues. Germline V gene lookup returns CDR1 SGDLS and CDR2 YYNGEE. CDR3 nucleotide sequence: TGTGCCAGCAGCGTAGCTCTTGCCAGGGTGTCGTATAATTCACCCCTCCACTTT. It codes for CASSVALARVSYNSPLHF.

Remarks on this clone: At one end the junction does not follow the germline gene, possibly because of a read error. The V gene is TRBV28, the J gene TRBJ1-2, with TRBD1 matching 8 bases. Germline loops: CDR1 MDHEN, CDR2 SYDVKM. The CDR3 is 14 amino acids. The DNA of the CDR3 is TGTGCCAGCAGTCCAGGGGGCCTATACTATGGCTACACTTTC. It specifies CASSPGGLYYGYTF.

This clone appeared a single time. The gene calls are TRBV5-4 and TRBJ2-4; D may be TRBD2 (6 bases). CDR3 length: 16 residues. V lost 4 bases to trimming and J lost 0 bases, with 14 bases between them. Germline CDR1 and CDR2: SGHNT and YYREEE (reference sequence). CDR3 DNA: TGTGCCAGCAGCACGGCGGGACGACTAGCCAAAAACATTCAGTACTTC. This sequence encodes CASSTAGRLAKNIQYF.

This clone was counted only a few times. The same CDR3 is also encoded by other DNA sequences in this sample. This sequence joins TRBV28 and TRBJ2-7; D not certain. V gave up 1 base and J gave up 3 bases, with 4 bases separating them. The germline V gene has CDR1 MDHEN and CDR2 SYDVKM. The CDR3 consists of 12 residues. The CDR3 loop reads CASSLSGYEQYF. The CDR3 DNA reads TGTGCCAGCAGTTTATCGGGCTACGAGCAGTACTTC.

The J gene is TRBJ1-2, the V gene TRBV7-9; no definite D call. V lost 6 bases and J 0 bases, leaving 17 bases between the germline ends. From germline, CDR1 is SEHNR and CDR2 FQNEAQ (reference sequence). The CDR3 totals 16 residues. CDR3 protein: CASSRATSQANYGYTF. In DNA form, the CDR3 reads TGTGCCAGCAGTAGAGCCACAAGCCAAGCTAACTATGGCTACACCTTC.

As regards this clone: Other DNA sequences from this sample encode an identical CDR3 as well. This chain connects TRBV5-1 to TRBJ1-3; D uncertain. Germline assignment: CDR1 SGHRS and CDR2 YFSETQ. The CDR3 covers 14 residues. Trimming removed 4 bases at V and 0 bases at J, with 8 bases between. DNA of the CDR3: TGCGCCAGCAGCCTCGCGTTCTCTGGAAACACCATATATTTT. Amino acids: CASSLAFSGNTIYF.

To note about this clone: A read error is possible here, since a much larger clone lies one base away. This rearrangement joins TRBV15 to TRBJ2-7; no reliable D call. From germline, CDR1 is LNHNV and CDR2 YYDKDF (reference sequence). With 1 base removed from V and 9 bases from J, the gap between germline ends came to 10 bases. The CDR3 has 12 amino acids. CDR3 loop: CATSRGQAVQYF. In nucleotides, the CDR3 is TGTGCCACCAGCAGAGGTCAGGCTGTGCAGTACTTC.

The chain recombines TRBV30 with TRBJ2-1; 13 nucleotides line up with TRBD2. Losses at the gene ends were 3 bases for V and 8 bases for J; bases not matched to a gene: 4. The germline V gene encodes CDR1 GTSNPN and CDR2 SVGIG (reference sequence). The CDR3 is made up of 14 amino acids. The DNA of the CDR3 is TGTGCCTGGAGACTAGCGGGAGGGCCCTATGAGCAGTTCTTC. It is translated as CAWRLAGGPYEQFF.